The 25 T cell receptor beta chains given below trace back to one sample, sequenced in a study of tumor and adjacent non-tumor tissue in lung cancer. The library came from three nested PCR rounds adapted from ARM-PCR protocols. Each CDR3 protein is one row after TCRdb ran MiXCR on the multiplex PCR reads. In the table there are about 120,000 distinct CDR3 sequences, 84% of which are singletons. This sample's RNA came from whole unsorted tissue. Sequencing used lung tumor tissue. The source of these receptors is a man aged 65 to 85 with non-small cell lung cancer.

This rearrangement joins TRBV6-2 or TRBV6-3 to TRBJ2-2, with 10 bases identical to TRBD2. Germline values: CDR1 MNHEY, CDR2 SVGEGT. J was trimmed by 5 bases and V by 8 bases; bases with no gene match: 14. The CDR3 has 17 residues. The CDR3 sequence: CASGASGRAADTGELFF. CDR3 coding DNA: TGTGCCAGCGGAGCCAGCGGGAGGGCCGCGGATACCGGGGAGCTGTTTTTT.

CDR3 sequence (DNA): TGCGCCAGCAACGGGACAGGGGATTTGAGTGACATTCAGTACTTC. Translated: CASNGTGDLSDIQYF. The chain links TRBV4-1 to TRBJ2-4, with TRBD1 matching over 10 bases. Germline V lookup: CDR1 MGHRA, CDR2 YSYEKL. V shed 7 bases and J 8 bases; nucleotides not matched to a gene: 11. The CDR3 loop spans 15 amino acids.

Of note for this clonotype: This may arise from a read error, as a much more abundant clone is one base away. This chain uses TRBV5-1 with TRBJ2-5; D is perhaps TRBD1 or TRBD2 (5 bases each). The CDR3 is 14 residues long. V lost 4 bases to trimming and J lost 7 bases, with 17 bases between them. Per germline, CDR1 SGHRS and CDR2 YFSETQ. The CDR3: CASSQDSQGRTQYF. For the CDR3, the DNA is TGCGCCAGCAGCCAGGACTCCCAGGGTCGGACCCAGTACTTC.

About this clonotype: The CDR3 carries no conserved terminal phenylalanine or tryptophan, so it likely arises from a read error. The DNA is omitted, as the CDR3 cannot be located on it reliably, and the CDR3 follows TCRdb's listing. The chain uses TRBV11-3 and TRBJ2-3; TRBD2, the table's D call, was not compared with the DNA. The CDR3 is 16 residues long, counting both termini. Germline V CDR1 and CDR2: SGHNT, YENEEA. The CDR3: CASSFTSGRGEDTQCS.

As concerns this clonotype: One junction end does not reproduce the germline sequence, and a read error may be involved. The chain is built from TRBV20-1 and TRBJ2-4; 7 positions match TRBD1. From germline, CDR1 is DFQATT and CDR2 SNEGSKA (reference sequence). This CDR3 is built from 15 residues. CDR3 sequence: CSVRDQQGAKNIQYF. The CDR3, as DNA: TGCAGTGTTAGAGATCAACAGGGGGCCAAAAACATTCAGTACTTC.

The CDR3 region is CASSHDDDTQYF. CDR3 nucleotides: TGCGCCAGCAGCCATGATGACGATACGCAGTATTTT. V usage is TRBV4-1 and J usage is TRBJ2-3, with D unclear. The CDR3 extends over 12 amino acids. The V and J ends lost 3 bases and 6 bases respectively, with 7 bases between them. CDR1 and CDR2 (germline): MGHRA, YSYEKL.

Turning to this clonotype: The conserved final phenylalanine or tryptophan is absent from the CDR3, which likely points to a read error. Because the CDR3's place on the DNA is in doubt, the DNA is left out and the CDR3 is given as listed by TCRdb. This sequence joins TRBV29-1 and TRBJ2-5; TRBD1 is the table's D call, not checked against the DNA. Termini included, the CDR3 measures 13 amino acids. Germline-derived CDR1 and CDR2 are SQVTM and ANQGSEA. The chain's CDR3 is CSVADRSQETLYL.

For this clonotype: The germline gene is not matched at one end of the junction; a read error may be the cause. The chain joins TRBV29-1 to TRBJ2-5; no firm D call. The CDR3 spans 12 residues. From germline, CDR1 is SQVTM and CDR2 ANQGSEA. DNA for the CDR3: TGCACCGTTGAGGCAGTAGGAAAGACCCGGTACTTC. Its protein product is CTVEAVGKTRYF.

The V call is TRBV11-3, the J call TRBJ2-7; D is possibly TRBD1 or TRBD2 (5 bases each). Germline V gene lookup returns CDR1 SGHNT and CDR2 YENEEA. V dropped 3 bases and J dropped 10 bases, with 19 bases sitting between them. CDR3 length: 14 residues. DNA of the CDR3: TGTGCCAGCAGCTTGAACGGGACGCTCGGAGAACAGTACTTC. The encoded protein is CASSLNGTLGEQYF.

In the case of this clonotype: No conserved phenylalanine or tryptophan ends this CDR3, so it is likely a read error. The V call is TRBV6-1, the J call TRBJ2-7; D uncertain. The CDR3 contains 13 residues. V was shortened by 6 bases and J by 4 bases, with 13 bases between the two germline ends. Germline CDR1 reads MNHNS; CDR2 reads SASEGT. The CDR3 loop reads CASRRVGSYEQYL. The CDR3 DNA reads as TGTGCCAGCAGAAGAGTGGGCTCTTACGAGCAGTACTTA.

A remark on this clonotype: This may come from a read error, since a much larger clone is one base off. The chain employs TRBV5-1 and TRBJ2-1; the match to TRBD2 covers 9 bases. The CDR3 length is 17 residues. The junction had 9 bases not matched to a gene; V was cut back by 1 base and J by 4 bases. Germline CDR1 SGHRS, CDR2 YFSETQ. The CDR3 protein is CASSLPRAGGGYNEQFF. CDR3 nucleotide sequence: TGCGCCAGCAGCTTGCCCAGAGCGGGGGGTGGATACAATGAGCAGTTCTTC.

Of note for this clonotype: The junction shows a germline mismatch at one end, possibly a read error. CDR3 nucleotides: TGTAGCAGCGCTTCCGGCTGGGGGCGGGAGACCCAGTACTTT. Protein: CSSASGWGRETQYF. The chain links TRBV11-3 to TRBJ2-5; tentatively, D is TRBD2 (7 bases). Germline V gene data show CDR1 as SGHNT and CDR2 as YENEEA. The CDR3 is made up of 14 amino acids.

This clonotype was counted a few times. A read error may explain this, as a much larger clone is one base away. This chain connects TRBV11-2 to TRBJ2-7; maybe TRBD2 (6 bases). V lost 5 bases to trimming and J lost 7 bases, with 12 bases between them. CDR1 SGHAT and CDR2 FQNNGV come from the germline V gene. The CDR3 has 12 residues. Written as DNA, the CDR3 is TGTGCCAGCAGCCTAGGAGGGAAGGAGCAGTACTTC. Protein product: CASSLGGKEQYF.

This chain joins TRBV20-1 and TRBJ1-2; 9 positions match TRBD1. Trimming took 6 bases from V and 10 from J; bases not matched to a gene: 15. The germline gives CDR1 DFQATT, CDR2 SNEGSKA (reference sequence). The CDR3 has 14 residues. This CDR3 reads CSATRLTGGGDYTF. For the CDR3, the DNA is TGCAGTGCCACCCGACTAACAGGGGGCGGTGACTACACCTTC.

Remarks on this clonotype: The junction departs from germline at one end; a sequencing error may be responsible. This chain uses TRBV29-1 with TRBJ1-2; D is unclear. The CDR3 length is 13 residues. Germline CDR1 SQVTM, CDR2 ANQGSEA. CDR3 amino acids: CSVFISRNYDYTF. The DNA for the CDR3 is TGCAGCGTTTTCATATCAAGGAACTATGACTACACCTTC.

Comments on this clonotype: The CDR3 does not end in the conserved phenylalanine or tryptophan, so this is likely a read error. This chain uses TRBV5-6 with TRBJ2-5; D perhaps matches TRBD2 (6 bases). The CDR3 is 14 amino acids. Germline CDR1 is SGHDT and CDR2 is YYEEEE. V lost 3 bases and J 7 bases, leaving 16 bases between the germline ends. CDR3 in amino acids: CASSWDFGGGTQYI. The CDR3 region has the DNA TGTGCCAGCAGCTGGGACTTCGGGGGAGGGACCCAGTACATC.

A word on this clonotype: Without the conserved terminal phenylalanine or tryptophan, this CDR3 likely stems from a read error. The chain's CDR3 is CASSLGFGASSYNEQFL. CDR3 bases: TGTGCCAGCAGCTTGGGTTTCGGGGCTAGCTCCTACAATGAGCAGTTCTTG. V is TRBV5-5 and J is TRBJ2-1, with D perhaps TRBD1 or TRBD2 (5 bases each). The CDR3 consists of 17 residues. V was trimmed by 0 bases and J by 0 bases, leaving 13 bases between them. Per the germline V gene, CDR1 is SGHKS and CDR2 is YYEKEE (reference sequence).

On this clonotype: The junction departs from the called germline gene at one end, perhaps through a read error. The V and J genes are TRBV4-2 and TRBJ2-2, with 9 nucleotides matching TRBD1. The CDR3 is 18 residues long. The germline V gene encodes CDR1 LGHNA and CDR2 YNFKEQ. Written as DNA, the CDR3 is TGTGCCAGCAACCAAAAAAACTTACACAGGGGGCGCTCCGGGGAGCCGTTTTTT. Amino acids: CASNQKNLHRGRSGEPFF.

Notes on this clonotype: Mismatch with germline at one junction end may stem from a read error. Here the CDR3 DNA reads TGTGCCAGAAGCCTAGGACAGGGGAACACTGAAGCGTTCTTT. It specifies CARSLGQGNTEAFF. The chain recombines TRBV14 with TRBJ1-1; TRBD1 matches at 9 bases. Germline V CDR1 and CDR2: SGHDN, FVKESK. The CDR3 sequence is 14 residues long.

Concerning this clonotype itself: The CDR3 end shows no conserved phenylalanine or tryptophan, and so a read error is likely. The chain has TRBV20-1 and TRBJ2-3; D remains ambiguous. The CDR3 contains 12 residues. Trimming pared 6 bases from V and 3 bases from J, leaving 10 bases between. The germline gives CDR1 DFQATT, CDR2 SNEGSKA (reference sequence). The CDR3 DNA follows: TGCAGTGCCCAGGACGGTACAGATACGCAGTATTAT. This translates into CSAQDGTDTQYY.

CDR3 DNA: TGTCTCAGCAGCCAGACAGGGGACCGTCATGAAGCTTTCTTT. This translates into CLSSQTGDRHEAFF. The genes are TRBV6-5 and TRBJ1-1; 8 bases fit TRBD1. The CDR3 length is 14 residues. Germline V lookup: CDR1 MNHEY, CDR2 SVGAGI.

The DNA for the CDR3 is TGTGCCATCAACGAGGATAGCAGAGATGAGCAGTTCTTC. It specifies CAINEDSRDEQFF. This sequence joins TRBV10-3 and TRBJ2-1, with D unclear. V was shortened by 7 bases and J by 8 bases, with 15 bases between the two germline ends. The germline gives CDR1 ENHRY, CDR2 SYGVKD. The CDR3 extends over 13 amino acids.

Of note for this clonotype: At one end, the junction sequence differs from germline, possibly due to a read error. This chain links TRBV6-6 with TRBJ2-3; 7 nucleotides align to TRBD1. CDR1 is MNHNY and CDR2 is SVGAGI in the germline V gene (reference sequence). The CDR3 covers 14 residues. The CDR3 DNA reads as TGTGCCAGCAGCGAACAGGGGATGCGGAATACGCAGTATTTC. It is translated as CASSEQGMRNTQYF.

The rearrangement uses TRBV6-5 and TRBJ2-3; D not resolved. Germline CDR1 is MNHEY and CDR2 is SVGAGI. This CDR3 is built from 14 residues. Deletions cut 9 bases from V and 2 bases from J, with 15 bases between. CDR3 nucleotides: TGTGCCAGTATTTACTCACAGTACACAGATACGCAGTATTTT. Its protein is CASIYSQYTDTQYF.

The sample holds a few counts of this clonotype. The rearrangement joins TRBV4-2 to TRBJ1-6, with D uncertain. This CDR3 has 15 residues. The V and J ends lost 10 bases and 9 bases respectively, with 22 bases between them. From germline, CDR1 is LGHNA and CDR2 YNFKEQ. The CDR3 bases are TGTGCCACTAGTCAATCATCCGGAAAGGGTTCACCCCTCCACTTT. Protein product: CATSQSSGKGSPLHF.